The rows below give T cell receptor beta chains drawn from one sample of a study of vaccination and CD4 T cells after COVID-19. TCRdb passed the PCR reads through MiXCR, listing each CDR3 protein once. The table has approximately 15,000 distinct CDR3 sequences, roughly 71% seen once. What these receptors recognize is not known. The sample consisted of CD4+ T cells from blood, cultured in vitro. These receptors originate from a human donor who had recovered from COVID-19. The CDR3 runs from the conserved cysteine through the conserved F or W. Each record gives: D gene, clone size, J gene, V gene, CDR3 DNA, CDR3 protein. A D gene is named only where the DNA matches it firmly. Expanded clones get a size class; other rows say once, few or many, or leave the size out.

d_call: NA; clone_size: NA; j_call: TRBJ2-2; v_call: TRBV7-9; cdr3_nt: TGTGCCAGCAGCTTATGGTCCACCGGGGAGCTGTTTTTT; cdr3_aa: CASSLWSTGELFF
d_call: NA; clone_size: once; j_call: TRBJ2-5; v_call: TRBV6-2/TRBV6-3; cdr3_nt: TGTGCCAGCAGTAACTGGACCCCGGGGGAGACCCAGTACTTC; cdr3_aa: CASSNWTPGETQYF
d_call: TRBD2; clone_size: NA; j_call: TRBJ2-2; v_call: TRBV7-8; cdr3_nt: TGTGCCATCGGGGACTACCAAAAGAGGACCGGGGAGCTGTTTTTT; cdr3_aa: CAIGDYQKRTGELFF
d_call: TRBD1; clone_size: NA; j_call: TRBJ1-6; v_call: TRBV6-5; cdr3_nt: TGTGCCAGCAGTTATTACGGGACAGGGGGTTCACCCCTCCACTTT; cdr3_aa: CASSYYGTGGSPLHF
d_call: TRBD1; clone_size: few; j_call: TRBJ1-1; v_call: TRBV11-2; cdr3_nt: TGTGCCAGCAGCTCTAGACAGGGGACCGGAGCCACTGAAGCTTTCTTT; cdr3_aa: CASSSRQGTGATEAFF
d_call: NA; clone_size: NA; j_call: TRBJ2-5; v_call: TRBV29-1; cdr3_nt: TGCAGCGTTGAAGTAAATAGGGGAGAGACCCAGTACTTC; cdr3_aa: CSVEVNRGETQYF
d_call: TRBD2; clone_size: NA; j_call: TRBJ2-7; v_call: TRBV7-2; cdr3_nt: TGTGCCAGCAGCTTAGCTGTGGGACTAGGCTACGAGCAGTACTTC; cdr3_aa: CASSLAVGLGYEQYF
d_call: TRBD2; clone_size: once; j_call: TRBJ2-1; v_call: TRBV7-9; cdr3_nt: TGTGCCAGCAGCATAGATCGACGGACTAGCGGGAAATTCGGGGATGAGCAGTTCTTC; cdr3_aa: CASSIDRRTSGKFGDEQFF
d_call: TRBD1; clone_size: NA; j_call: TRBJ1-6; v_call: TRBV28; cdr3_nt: TGTGCCAGCAGTTTGGGGGACAGGGACAATTCACCCCTCCACTTT; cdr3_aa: CASSLGDRDNSPLHF
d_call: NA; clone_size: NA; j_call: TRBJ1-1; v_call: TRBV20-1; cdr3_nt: TGCAGTGCTAGAATTCGGACAGCGATGAACACTGAAGCTTTCTTT; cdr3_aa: CSARIRTAMNTEAFF
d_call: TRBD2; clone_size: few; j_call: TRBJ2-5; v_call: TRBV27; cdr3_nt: TGTGCCAGCAGTGGGAGGGCGGAGACCCAGTACTTC; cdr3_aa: CASSGRAETQYF
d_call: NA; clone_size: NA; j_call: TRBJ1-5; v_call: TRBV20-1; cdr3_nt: TGCAGTGCTCCGAGCAATCAGCCCCAGCATTTT; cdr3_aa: CSAPSNQPQHF
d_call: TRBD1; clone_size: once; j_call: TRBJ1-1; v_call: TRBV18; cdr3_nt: TGTGCCAGCTCAGACGGACAGGTCGCTGAAGCTTTCTTT; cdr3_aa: CASSDGQVAEAFF
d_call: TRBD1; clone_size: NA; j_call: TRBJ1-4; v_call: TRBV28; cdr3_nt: TGTGCCAGCACCTCAGGGGGCGGTGGTAATGAAAAACTGTTTTTT; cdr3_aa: CASTSGGGGNEKLFF
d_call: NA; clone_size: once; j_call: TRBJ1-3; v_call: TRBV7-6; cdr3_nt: TGTGCCAGCAGCTTAGAGGGTCCAGGATTCTCTGGAAACACCATATATTTT; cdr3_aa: CASSLEGPGFSGNTIYF
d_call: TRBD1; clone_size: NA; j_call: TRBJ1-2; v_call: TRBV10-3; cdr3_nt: TGTGCCATCAGCGACGGGGGGACAGGGCATCGATATGGCTACACCTTC; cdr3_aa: CAISDGGTGHRYGYTF
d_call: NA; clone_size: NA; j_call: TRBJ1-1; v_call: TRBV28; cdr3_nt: TGTGCCAGCAGTTTAGGTCTGATCTGGCCGACCGCCGCTGAAGCTTTCTTT; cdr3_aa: CASSLGLIWPTAAEAFF
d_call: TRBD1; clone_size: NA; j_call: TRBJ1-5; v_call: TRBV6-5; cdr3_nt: TGTGCCAGCAGTTACGGGACAGGGGTTAGCAATCAGCCCCAGCATTTT; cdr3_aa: CASSYGTGVSNQPQHF
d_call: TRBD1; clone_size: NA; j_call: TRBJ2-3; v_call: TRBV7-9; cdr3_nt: TGTGCCAGCAGCCCAGGGGGCGCCGGCACAGATACGCAGTATTTT; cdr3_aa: CASSPGGAGTDTQYF
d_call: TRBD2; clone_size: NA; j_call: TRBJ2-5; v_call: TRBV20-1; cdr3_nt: TGCAGTGCGAGATCCACGCGGGGGGCGTACGAGACCCAGTACTTC; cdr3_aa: CSARSTRGAYETQYF
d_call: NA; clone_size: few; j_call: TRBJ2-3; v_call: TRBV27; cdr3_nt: TGTGCCAGCAGTCCCCTAGCCGCGAGCACAGATACGCAGTATTTT; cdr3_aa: CASSPLAASTDTQYF
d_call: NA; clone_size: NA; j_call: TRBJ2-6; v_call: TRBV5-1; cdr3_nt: TGCGCCAGCAGCTTGGCGATTCGGACAATCCGCTCTGGGGCCAACGTCCTGACTTTC; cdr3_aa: CASSLAIRTIRSGANVLTF